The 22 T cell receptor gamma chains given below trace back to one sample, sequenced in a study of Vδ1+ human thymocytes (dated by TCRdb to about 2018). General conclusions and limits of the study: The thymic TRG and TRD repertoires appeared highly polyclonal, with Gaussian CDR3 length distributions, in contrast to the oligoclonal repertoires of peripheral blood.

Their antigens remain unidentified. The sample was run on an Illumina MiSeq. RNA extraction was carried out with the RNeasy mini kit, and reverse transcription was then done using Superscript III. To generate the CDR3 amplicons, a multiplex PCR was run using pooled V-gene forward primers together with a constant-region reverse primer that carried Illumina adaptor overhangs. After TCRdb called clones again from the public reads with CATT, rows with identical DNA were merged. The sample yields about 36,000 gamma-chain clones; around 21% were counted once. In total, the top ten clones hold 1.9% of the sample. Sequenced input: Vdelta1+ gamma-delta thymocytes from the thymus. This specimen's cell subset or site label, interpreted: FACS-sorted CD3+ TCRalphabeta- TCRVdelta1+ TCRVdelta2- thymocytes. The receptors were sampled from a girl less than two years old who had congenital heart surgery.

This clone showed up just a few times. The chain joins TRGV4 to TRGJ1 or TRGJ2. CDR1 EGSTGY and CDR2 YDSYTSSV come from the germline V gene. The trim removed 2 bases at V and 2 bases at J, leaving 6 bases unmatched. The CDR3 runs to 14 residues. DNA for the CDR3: TGTGCCACCTGGGATGAACCCTATTATTATAAGAAACTCTTT. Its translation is CATWDEPYYYKKLF.

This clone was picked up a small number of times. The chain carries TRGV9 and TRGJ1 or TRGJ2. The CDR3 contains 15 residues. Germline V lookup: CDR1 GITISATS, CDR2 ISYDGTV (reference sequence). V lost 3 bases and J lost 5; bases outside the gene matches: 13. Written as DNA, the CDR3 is TGTGCCTTGTGGGAGTTGTTCCTGGGGAATTATAAGAAACTCTTT. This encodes CALWELFLGNYKKLF.

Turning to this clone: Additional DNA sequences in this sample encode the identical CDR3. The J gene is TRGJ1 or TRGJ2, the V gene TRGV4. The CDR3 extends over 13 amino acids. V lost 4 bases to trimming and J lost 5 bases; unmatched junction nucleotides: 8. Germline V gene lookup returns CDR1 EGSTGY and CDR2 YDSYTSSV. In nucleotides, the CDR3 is TGTGCCACCTGGGACGGACTCAATTATAAGAAACTCTTT. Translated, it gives CATWDGLNYKKLF.

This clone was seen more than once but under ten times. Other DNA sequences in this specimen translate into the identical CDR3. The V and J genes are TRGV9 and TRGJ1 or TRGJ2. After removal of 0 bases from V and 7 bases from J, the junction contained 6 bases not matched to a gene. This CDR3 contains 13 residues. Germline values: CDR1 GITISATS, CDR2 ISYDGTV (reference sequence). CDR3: CALWEVQGYKKLF. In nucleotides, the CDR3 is TGTGCCTTGTGGGAGGTGCAGGGCTATAAGAAACTCTTT.

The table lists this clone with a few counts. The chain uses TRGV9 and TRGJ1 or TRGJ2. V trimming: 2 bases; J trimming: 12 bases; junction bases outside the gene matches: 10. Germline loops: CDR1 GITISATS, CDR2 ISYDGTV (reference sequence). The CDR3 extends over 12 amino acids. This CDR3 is CALWEGNGGKLF. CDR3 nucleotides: TGTGCCTTGTGGGAGGGCAATGGTGGGAAACTCTTT.

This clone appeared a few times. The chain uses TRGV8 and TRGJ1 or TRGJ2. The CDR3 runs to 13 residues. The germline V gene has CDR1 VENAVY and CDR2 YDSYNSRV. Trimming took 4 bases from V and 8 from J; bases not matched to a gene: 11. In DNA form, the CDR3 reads TGTGCCACCTGGGACCTGAGTAAAGATAAGAAACTCTTT. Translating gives CATWDLSKDKKLF.

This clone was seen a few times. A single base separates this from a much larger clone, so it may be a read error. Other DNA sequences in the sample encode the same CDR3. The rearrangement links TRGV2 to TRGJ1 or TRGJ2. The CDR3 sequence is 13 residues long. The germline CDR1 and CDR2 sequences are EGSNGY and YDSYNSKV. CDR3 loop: CATWDGNYYKKLF. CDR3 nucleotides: TGTGCCACCTGGGACGGTAATTATTATAAGAAACTATTT.

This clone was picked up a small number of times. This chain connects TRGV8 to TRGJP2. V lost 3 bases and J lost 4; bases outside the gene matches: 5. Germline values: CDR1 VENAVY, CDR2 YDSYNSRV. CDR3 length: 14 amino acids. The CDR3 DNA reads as TGTGCCACCTGGGATGGATTTAGTGATTGGATCAAGACGTTT. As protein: CATWDGFSDWIKTF.

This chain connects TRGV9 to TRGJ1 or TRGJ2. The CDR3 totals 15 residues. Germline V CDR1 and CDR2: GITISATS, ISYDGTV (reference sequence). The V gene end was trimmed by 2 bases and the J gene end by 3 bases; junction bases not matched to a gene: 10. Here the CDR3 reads CALWEAQESYYKKLF. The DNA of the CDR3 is TGTGCCTTGTGGGAGGCCCAAGAGAGTTATTATAAGAAACTCTTT.

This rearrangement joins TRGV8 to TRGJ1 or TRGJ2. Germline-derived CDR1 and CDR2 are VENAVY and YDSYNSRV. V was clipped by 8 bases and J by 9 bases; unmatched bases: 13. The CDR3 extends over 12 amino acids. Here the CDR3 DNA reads TGTGCCACCTTGGTTGGGAAACGTAAGAAACTCTTT. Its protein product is CATLVGKRKKLF.

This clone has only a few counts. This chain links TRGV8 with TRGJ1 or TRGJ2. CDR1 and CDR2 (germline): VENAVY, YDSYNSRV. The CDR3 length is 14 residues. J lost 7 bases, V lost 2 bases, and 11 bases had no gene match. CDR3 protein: CATWDISSGYKKLF. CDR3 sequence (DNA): TGTGCCACCTGGGATATAAGTTCGGGCTATAAGAAACTCTTT.

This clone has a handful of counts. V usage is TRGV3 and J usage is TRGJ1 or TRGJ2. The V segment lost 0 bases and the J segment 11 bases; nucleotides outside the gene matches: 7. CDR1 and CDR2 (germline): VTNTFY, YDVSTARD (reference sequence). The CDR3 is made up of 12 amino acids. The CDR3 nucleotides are TGTGCCACCTGGGACAGGTGCGGGGAGAAACTCTTT. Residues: CATWDRCGEKLF.

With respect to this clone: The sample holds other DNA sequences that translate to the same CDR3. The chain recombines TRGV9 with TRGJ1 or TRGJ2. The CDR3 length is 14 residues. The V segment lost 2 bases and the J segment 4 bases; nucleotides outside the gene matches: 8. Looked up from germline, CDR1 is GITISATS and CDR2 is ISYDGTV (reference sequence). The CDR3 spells CALWEAPRYYKKLF. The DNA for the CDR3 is TGTGCCTTGTGGGAGGCACCCAGATATTATAAGAAACTCTTT.

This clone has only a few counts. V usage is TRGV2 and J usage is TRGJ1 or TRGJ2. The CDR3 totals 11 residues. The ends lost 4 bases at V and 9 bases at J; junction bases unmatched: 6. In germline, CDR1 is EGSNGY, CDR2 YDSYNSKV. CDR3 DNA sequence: TGTGCCACCTGGGAATCCTTTAAGAAACTCTTT. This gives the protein CATWESFKKLF.

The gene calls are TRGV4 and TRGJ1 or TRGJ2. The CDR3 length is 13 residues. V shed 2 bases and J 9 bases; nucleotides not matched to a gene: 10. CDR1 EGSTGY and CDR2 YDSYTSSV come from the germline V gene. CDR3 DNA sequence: TGTGCCACCTGGGATGTGAGGGGCCTTAAGAAACTCTTT. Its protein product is CATWDVRGLKKLF.

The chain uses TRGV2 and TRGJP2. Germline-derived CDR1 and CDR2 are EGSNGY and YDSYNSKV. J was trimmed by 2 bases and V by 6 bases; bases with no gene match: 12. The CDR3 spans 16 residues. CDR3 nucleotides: TGTGCCACCTGGACACGGCTTGAGAGTAGTGATTGGATCAAGACGTTT. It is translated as CATWTRLESSDWIKTF.

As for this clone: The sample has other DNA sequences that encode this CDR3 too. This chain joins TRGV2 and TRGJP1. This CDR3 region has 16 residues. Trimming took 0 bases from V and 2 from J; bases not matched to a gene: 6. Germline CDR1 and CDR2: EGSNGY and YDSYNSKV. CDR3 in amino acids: CATWDGPGTTGWFKIF. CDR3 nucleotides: TGTGCCACCTGGGACGGGCCCGGAACCACTGGTTGGTTCAAGATATTT.

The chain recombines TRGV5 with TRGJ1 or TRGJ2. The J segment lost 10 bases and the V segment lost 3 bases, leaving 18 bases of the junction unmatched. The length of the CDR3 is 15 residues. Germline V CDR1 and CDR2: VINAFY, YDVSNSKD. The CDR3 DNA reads TGTGCCACCTGGGACGGCCCTCCTTGGGGTATCAAGAAACTCTTT. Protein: CATWDGPPWGIKKLF.

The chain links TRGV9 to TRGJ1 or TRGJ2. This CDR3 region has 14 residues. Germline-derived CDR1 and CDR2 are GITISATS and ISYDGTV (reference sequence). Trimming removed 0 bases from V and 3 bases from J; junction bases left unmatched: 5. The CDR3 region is CALWEVQVYYKKLF. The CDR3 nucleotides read TGTGCCTTGTGGGAGGTGCAGGTTTATTATAAGAAACTCTTT.

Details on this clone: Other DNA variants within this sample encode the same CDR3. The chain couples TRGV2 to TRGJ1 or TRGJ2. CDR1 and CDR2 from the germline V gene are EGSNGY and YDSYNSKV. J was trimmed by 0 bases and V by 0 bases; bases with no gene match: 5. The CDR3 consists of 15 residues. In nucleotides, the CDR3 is TGTGCCACCTGGGACGGGCCACGGAATTATTATAAGAAACTCTTT. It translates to CATWDGPRNYYKKLF.

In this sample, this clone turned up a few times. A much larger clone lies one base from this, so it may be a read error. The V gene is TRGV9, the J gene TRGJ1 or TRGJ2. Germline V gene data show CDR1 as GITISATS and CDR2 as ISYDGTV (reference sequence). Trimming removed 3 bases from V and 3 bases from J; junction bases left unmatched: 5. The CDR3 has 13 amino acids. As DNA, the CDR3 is TGTGCCTTGTGGGAGCCGATTTATTATAAGAAACTCTTT. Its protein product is CALWEPIYYKKLF.

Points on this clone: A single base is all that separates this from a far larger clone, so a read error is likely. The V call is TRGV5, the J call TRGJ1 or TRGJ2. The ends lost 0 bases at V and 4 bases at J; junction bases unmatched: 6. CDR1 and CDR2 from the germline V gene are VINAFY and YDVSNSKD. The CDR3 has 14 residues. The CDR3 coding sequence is TGTGCCACCTGGGACAGGCCGAAATATTATAAGAAACTCTTT. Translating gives CATWDRPKYYKKLF.